These 23 T cell receptor beta chains were all obtained from the same sample, sequenced in a study of blood T cell repertoires in COVID-19. Using immunoSEQ multiplex PCR, the repertoire was profiled, and TCRdb retains in-frame clones only, with some absent. Of about 98,000 clones listed, approximately 81% are singletons. The sequenced material came from peripheral blood. The receptors originated from a woman of 80 years or more with acute or convalescent COVID-19.

The V and J genes are TRBV28 and TRBJ1-5, with a weak D call TRBD1 (6 bases). This CDR3 has 14 residues. Germline CDR1 MDHEN, CDR2 SYDVKM. V lost 9 bases to trimming and J lost 3 bases, with 15 bases between them. CDR3 in DNA: TGTGCCAGTACAGGGAATAGGGACAATCAGCCCCAGCATTTT. Amino acid sequence: CASTGNRDNQPQHF.

The chain employs TRBV27 and TRBJ2-1; TRBD1 aligns across 7 bases. Germline V gives CDR1 MNHEY, CDR2 SMNVEV (reference sequence). The CDR3 has 16 residues. After removal of 4 bases from V and 2 bases from J, the junction contained 8 bases not matched to a gene. The CDR3 nucleotides are TGTGCCAGCAGTTCCGCCGGGACAGTACCCTACAATGAGCAGTTCTTC. As protein: CASSSAGTVPYNEQFF.

The chain uses TRBV30 and TRBJ1-4, with a possible D match to TRBD1 (5 bases). The CDR3 consists of 17 residues. Trimming removed 0 bases from V and 2 bases from J, with 16 bases in between. Germline V gene lookup returns CDR1 GTSNPN and CDR2 SVGIG (reference sequence). This CDR3 reads CAWSVPIVAGTNEKLFF. In DNA form, the CDR3 reads TGTGCCTGGAGTGTACCGATTGTGGCAGGGACTAATGAAAAACTGTTTTTT.

This chain joins TRBV19 and TRBJ2-7, with 10 bases aligning to TRBD1. The V gene end was trimmed by 8 bases and the J gene end by 8 bases; junction bases not matched to a gene: 9. CDR1 is LNHDA and CDR2 is SQIVND in the germline V gene (reference sequence). The CDR3 covers 13 residues. The CDR3 nucleotides are TGTGCCAGTTCCCGGGACAGGGGTTCGAAGCAGTACTTC. Its protein is CASSRDRGSKQYF.

Comment on this clone: It is unclear where the CDR3 begins or ends on the DNA, so no DNA is shown, and the CDR3 is as TCRdb lists it. This chain links TRBV21-1 with TRBJ1-3; the table assigns TRBD1, which was not confirmed against the DNA. TRBV21-1 is a documented pseudogene. The CDR3 length is 17 residues, termini included. CDR3 region: CASSKVAGGAGGNTIYF.

The genes are TRBV27 and TRBJ1-2; 8 bases line up with TRBD1. The CDR3 is 14 residues long. Germline V gene sequence: CDR1 MNHEY, CDR2 SMNVEV (reference sequence). V shed 6 bases, J shed 5 bases, and the junction held 8 bases outside the gene matches. The CDR3 spells CASSTGTGAYGYTF. In DNA form, the CDR3 reads TGTGCCAGCAGCACCGGGACAGGAGCTTATGGCTACACCTTC.

The chain combines TRBV25-1 with TRBJ1-4; maybe TRBD1 (6 bases). Trimming shortened V by 8 bases and J by 4 bases, and 11 bases separated the two germline ends. Germline V gene lookup returns CDR1 MGHDK and CDR2 SYGVNS. CDR3 length: 13 amino acids. CDR3 nucleotide sequence: TGTGCCAGCCGGCGGGGGCTTAATGAAAAACTGTTTTTT. It encodes CASRRGLNEKLFF.

V gene TRBV24-1 combines with J gene TRBJ2-3, with D possibly matching TRBD1 (5 bases). The germline V and J ends were trimmed by 4 bases and 4 bases, with 17 bases remaining between them. Germline lookup yields CDR1 KGHDR and CDR2 SFDVKD. The CDR3 has 16 amino acids. The CDR3 DNA sequence: TGTGCCACCAGTGAAGGTCGGACACCAACTGCAGATACGCAGTATTTT. Its translation is CATSEGRTPTADTQYF.

The V and J genes are TRBV6-5 and TRBJ2-7, with 7 bases identical to TRBD1. The CDR3 is 14 residues long. Germline-derived CDR1 and CDR2 are MNHEY and SVGAGI. V shed 5 bases and J 2 bases; nucleotides not matched to a gene: 6. CDR3 in amino acids: CASSPYRGPYEQYF. The CDR3 DNA is TGTGCCAGCAGTCCGTACAGGGGACCCTACGAGCAGTACTTC.

As concerns this clone: Distinct nucleotide sequences in the sample also encode this CDR3. This chain uses TRBV9 with TRBJ2-5, with a tentative D call TRBD2 (5 bases). The germline V gene encodes CDR1 SGDLS and CDR2 YYNGEE. Trimming shortened V by 4 bases and J by 5 bases, and 9 bases separated the two germline ends. This CDR3 is 12 amino acids long. The CDR3 loop reads CASSPRGETQYF. The CDR3 DNA follows: TGTGCCAGCAGCCCCCGAGGGGAGACCCAGTACTTC.

The chain combines TRBV30 with TRBJ2-2; D ambiguous. CDR1 is GTSNPN and CDR2 is SVGIG in the germline V gene (reference sequence). This CDR3 spans 12 amino acids. Deletions cut 2 bases from V and 6 bases from J, with 7 bases between. CDR3 sequence: CAWSTVAGELFF. DNA of the CDR3: TGTGCCTGGAGTACAGTGGCCGGGGAGCTGTTTTTT.

The V call is TRBV12-3 or TRBV12-4, the J call TRBJ1-4; weak D call: TRBD1 (5 bases). Trimming shortened V by 7 bases and J by 11 bases, and 17 bases separated the two germline ends. The length of the CDR3 is 13 residues. In DNA form, the CDR3 reads TGTGCCAGCATCTTGGGTGCGGGGGGGAAACTGTTTTTT. Translating it yields CASILGAGGKLFF.

This rearrangement joins TRBV7-9 to TRBJ1-2; 7 nucleotides agree with TRBD1. V lost 2 bases and J lost 10; bases outside the gene matches: 16. Germline V gene data show CDR1 as SEHNR and CDR2 as FQNEAQ (reference sequence). CDR3 size: 16 residues. This CDR3 is CASSLSSKGAIATYTF. The CDR3, as DNA: TGTGCCAGCAGCTTATCGTCTAAGGGGGCGATTGCAACCTACACCTTC.

The chain carries TRBV7-6 and TRBJ2-1; D is perhaps TRBD2 (7 bases). Trimming pared 0 bases from V and 6 bases from J, leaving 12 bases between. This CDR3 is built from 15 residues. Germline V gene data show CDR1 as SGHVS and CDR2 as FNYEAQ. The chain's CDR3 is CASSLAGGQGNEQFF. For the CDR3, the DNA is TGTGCCAGCAGCTTAGCGGGGGGGCAAGGCAATGAGCAGTTCTTC.

The chain employs TRBV24-1 and TRBJ1-5; 9 bases align to TRBD1. The J segment lost 4 bases and the V segment lost 2 bases, leaving 2 bases of the junction unmatched. The CDR3 consists of 15 residues. The germline CDR1 and CDR2 sequences are KGHDR and SFDVKD. CDR3 nucleotides: TGTGCCACCAGTGATTCCGGGACAGGGAATCAGCCCCAGCATTTT. As protein: CATSDSGTGNQPQHF.

The chain joins TRBV5-5 to TRBJ1-1; perhaps TRBD1 as D (5 bases). The V and J ends lost 3 bases and 0 bases respectively, with 6 bases between them. CDR1 and CDR2 from the germline V gene are SGHKS and YYEKEE (reference sequence). The length of the CDR3 is 13 residues. Here the CDR3 DNA reads TGTGCCAGCAGCTCCAGGGTGAACACTGAAGCTTTCTTT. Translated, it gives CASSSRVNTEAFF.

The genes are TRBV10-3 and TRBJ1-2; tentative D call: TRBD1 (6 bases). The germline V gene has CDR1 ENHRY and CDR2 SYGVKD. This CDR3 region has 13 residues. V lost 4 bases and J lost 4, with 10 bases in between. CDR3 in amino acids: CAISGGQLYGYTF. The CDR3 region has the DNA TGTGCCATCAGTGGGGGGCAACTCTATGGCTACACCTTC.

The J gene is TRBJ2-5, the V gene TRBV11-3; D may correspond to TRBD1 or TRBD2 (6 bases each). V was clipped by 5 bases and J by 3 bases, with 16 bases between them. CDR1 is SGHNT, CDR2 YENEEA, per germline. This CDR3 is built from 15 residues. CDR3 DNA sequence: TGTGCCAGCAGCCTAGGGGGACTGGGGGAAGAGACCCAGTACTTC. The encoded protein is CASSLGGLGEETQYF. The full variable domain, rest sourced from reference TRBV11-3 and TRBJ2-5, is EAGVVQSPRYKIIEKKQPVAFWCNPISGHNTLYWYLQNLGQGPELLIRYENEEAVDDSQLPKDRFSAERLKGVDSTLKIQPAELGDSAVYLCASSLGGLGEETQYFGPGTRLLVL.

This chain uses TRBV9 with TRBJ2-5; 8 bases line up with TRBD1. After removal of 4 bases from V and 5 bases from J, the junction contained 10 bases not matched to a gene. CDR1 is SGDLS, CDR2 YYNGEE, per germline. The CDR3 has 15 amino acids. The CDR3 reads CASSLPTGGPETQYF. CDR3 sequence (DNA): TGTGCCAGCAGCCTTCCCACAGGGGGTCCGGAGACCCAGTACTTC.

The count of this clone is one. Here the CDR3 DNA reads TGTGCCAGCAGTTTGGGGTTAGGGGGTGGCTACACCTTC. Encoded protein: CASSLGLGGGYTF. The chain carries TRBV27 and TRBJ1-2; tentatively, D is TRBD1 (6 bases). V was clipped by 3 bases and J by 7 bases, with 12 bases between them. Germline-derived CDR1 and CDR2 are MNHEY and SMNVEV (reference sequence). The CDR3 sequence is 13 residues long.

The V call is TRBV21-1, the J call TRBJ1-4; TRBD1 reflects the table's D call only, with no check against the DNA. TRBV21-1 is a pseudogene locus. The CDR3 covers 15 residues. The CDR3 protein is CASSKGQGGNEKLFF. In nucleotides, the CDR3 is TGTGCCAGCAGCAAAGGGCAGGGGGGAAATGAAAAACTGTTTTTT.

This chain joins TRBV7-9 and TRBJ1-2; D perhaps matches TRBD1 (5 bases). V lost 4 bases and J lost 4, with 13 bases in between. The CDR3 runs 14 residues. Germline CDR1 SEHNR, CDR2 FQNEAQ (reference sequence). The CDR3 here is CASSSRRVPYGYTF. The CDR3 DNA is TGTGCCAGCAGCTCCCGCAGGGTTCCCTATGGCTACACCTTC.

In its sample, this clone was seen once. This rearrangement joins TRBV2 to TRBJ2-7; the D gene is possibly TRBD1 (5 bases). Between the trimmed V and J ends, which lost 2 bases and 3 bases, there was a span of 5 bases. This CDR3 has 12 amino acids. Looked up from germline, CDR1 is SNHLY and CDR2 is FYNNEI. CDR3 amino acids: CASSEQGYEQYV. Here the CDR3 DNA reads TGTGCCAGCAGTGAACAGGGCTACGAGCAGTACGTC.